These 4 T cell receptor beta chains were all obtained from the same sample, sequenced in a study of molecular identifiers for immune sequencing clone quantification. A single record per CDR3 protein comes from TCRdb applying MiXCR to the PCR reads. The data show about 65,000 distinct CDR3 sequences, with approximately 18% seen just once and approximately 1.5% held by the top ten. The sequenced sample consisted of naive CD8+ T cells from blood, with Jurkat cell RNA spiked in. Stated subset: FACS-sorted CD8+CD4-CCR7+CD45RA+ naive T cells. Source of these receptors: a human donor in good health. Some libraries in this study had Jurkat cell RNA spiked in.

This clonotype was detected ten times or more. The V call is TRBV4-1, the J call TRBJ2-3; 10 positions agree with TRBD2. In germline, CDR1 is MGHRA, CDR2 YSYEKL. The V segment lost 4 bases and the J segment 3 bases; nucleotides outside the gene matches: 10. The CDR3 contains 17 residues. CDR3 sequence: CASSRASSGRGTDTQYF. Written as DNA, the CDR3 is TGCGCCAGCAGCCGAGCCTCTAGCGGGAGAGGGACAGATACGCAGTATTTT.

This rearrangement joins TRBV2 to TRBJ2-5; 7 bases line up with TRBD2. V shed 8 bases, J shed 4 bases, and the junction held 7 bases outside the gene matches. There are 13 residues in the CDR3. The germline gives CDR1 SNHLY, CDR2 FYNNEI. CDR3 coding DNA: TGTGCCAGCCTTAAACTAGCGACAGAGACCCAGTACTTC. Protein product: CASLKLATETQYF.

This clonotype occurred many times. J is TRBJ1-1 and V is TRBV3-1; D might be TRBD1 (6 bases). Per germline, CDR1 LGHDT and CDR2 YNNKEL (reference sequence). The germline V and J ends were trimmed by 0 bases and 4 bases, with 6 bases remaining between them. This CDR3 region has 13 residues. Here the CDR3 DNA reads TGTGCCAGCAGCCAAGAGGGGGCCACTGAAGCTTTCTTT. It translates to CASSQEGATEAFF.

This clonotype qualifies as medium-sized. The chain employs TRBV29-1 and TRBJ2-3, with 7 bases aligning to TRBD2. The CDR3 contains 16 residues. The germline V gene encodes CDR1 SQVTM and CDR2 ANQGSEA. Unmatched junction bases numbered 17, after V lost 3 bases and J lost 8 bases. The CDR3 sequence: CSVDNGLDRILGTQYF. The DNA for the CDR3 is TGCAGCGTTGATAATGGACTAGACCGAATATTGGGTACGCAGTATTTT.